This is a list of T cell receptor beta chains from one sample in a study of naive CD8 T cells in extremely preterm neonates. Assay: immunoSEQ multiplex PCR; the TCRdb copy retains only in-frame clones and omits some. Of 25,000 or so clones listed, more than 70% are singletons. Input material: naive CD8+ T cells from cord blood. Receptors originate from a boy who was born preterm. CDR3s include the opening cysteine and the closing phenylalanine or tryptophan. A D gene is named only where the DNA matches it firmly. Some rows have no size entry. The others give once, few or many, or a class for an expanded clone.

clone_size,d_call,v_call,j_call,cdr3_nt,cdr3_aa
-,-,TRBV30,TRBJ2-1,TGTGCCTGGAGTGTATCCGATGAGCAGTTCTTC,CAWSVSDEQFF
-,-,TRBV4-1,TRBJ1-3,TGCGCCAGCAGCCAAGACTCTGGAAACACCATATATTTT,CASSQDSGNTIYF
few,-,TRBV27,TRBJ2-7,TGTGCCAGCAGTTTAGGCTACGAGCAGTACTTC,CASSLGYEQYF
-,-,TRBV7-8,TRBJ2-7,TGTGCCAGCAGCTTAGCGCACTACGAGCAGTACTTC,CASSLAHYEQYF
-,-,TRBV6-5,TRBJ2-2,TGTGCCAGCAGTTACTACAACACCGGGGAGCTGTTTTTT,CASSYYNTGELFF
-,-,TRBV6-4,TRBJ1-1,TGTGCCAGCAGTGACTCAAAAATGAACACTGAAGCTTTCTTT,CASSDSKMNTEAFF
-,TRBD2,TRBV7-2,TRBJ2-7,TGTGCCAGCAGCTCCGGGACTAGCTCCTACGAGCAGTACTTC,CASSSGTSSYEQYF
-,-,TRBV19,TRBJ2-6,TGTGCCAGTAGTATCCAGGGTGGGGCCAACGTCCTGACTTTC,CASSIQGGANVLTF
-,-,TRBV9,TRBJ2-5,TGTGCCAGCAGCGTCGGGGGAGAGACCCAGTACTTC,CASSVGGETQYF
once,TRBD2,TRBV7-9,TRBJ2-5,TGTGCCAGCAGCTTGACTAGCGGCCAAGAGACCCAGTACTTC,CASSLTSGQETQYF
-,TRBD1,TRBV4-3,TRBJ2-7,TGCGCCAGCAGCCAAGATCGGACAGGGGGCTACGAGCAGTACTTC,CASSQDRTGGYEQYF
-,-,TRBV6-1,TRBJ1-5,TGTGCCAGCAGTGGACCGACCTTCCTTAATCAGCCCCAGCATTTT,CASSGPTFLNQPQHF
-,TRBD1,TRBV2,TRBJ1-2,TGTGCCAGCAGGACAGGGTATGGCTACACCTTC,CASRTGYGYTF
-,-,TRBV9,TRBJ1-4,TGTGCCAGCAGCGTAGGGACAGCAACTAATGAAAAACTGTTTTTT,CASSVGTATNEKLFF
-,-,TRBV19,TRBJ1-1,TGTGCCAGTAGTATGGGGGCGCACACTGAAGCTTTCTTT,CASSMGAHTEAFF
-,TRBD1,TRBV9,TRBJ1-6,TGTGCCAGCAGCGTAGGGGACAGGTATAATTCACCCCTCCACTTT,CASSVGDRYNSPLHF
-,TRBD2,TRBV5-4,TRBJ2-5,TGTGCCAGCAGCTTGCCTAGCGGGGAGACCCAGTACTTC,CASSLPSGETQYF
-,TRBD1,TRBV19,TRBJ1-2,TGTGCCAGTAGTACCGGGACAGGCTATGGCTACACCTTC,CASSTGTGYGYTF
-,TRBD1,TRBV4-1,TRBJ2-7,TGCGCCAGCAGCCTGGGCGGGACAGGGGCATACGAGCAGTACTTC,CASSLGGTGAYEQYF
once,-,TRBV11-2,TRBJ1-5,TGTGCCAGCAGCTTAAGTGTGGGGGCCAATCAGCCCCAGCATTTT,CASSLSVGANQPQHF
-,-,TRBV7-5,TRBJ1-2,TGTGCCAGCAGTCACAGGGGAGGGTATGGCTACACCTTC,CASSHRGGYGYTF
-,TRBD2,TRBV10-1,TRBJ2-1,TGCGCCAGCAGTGAAGTAGCGGGGGGCCGGTGGTTCTTC,CASSEVAGGRWFF
-,TRBD2,TRBV27,TRBJ2-1,TGTGCCAGCAGTTTACTAGCGGGCTCCTACAATGAGCAGTTCTTC,CASSLLAGSYNEQFF
-,-,TRBV9,TRBJ1-1,TGTGCCAGCAGCGTAGGTATGGGCAACACTGAAGCTTTCTTT,CASSVGMGNTEAFF
-,-,TRBV18,TRBJ1-4,TGTGCCAGCTCACTACAGGGTGAAAAACTGTTTTTT,CASSLQGEKLFF